The next 17 T cell receptor beta chains were all read from a single sample in a study of long-term antiretroviral therapy in people with HIV. Runs used v3.0 of the immunoSEQ assay and were done at survey level. Clones were read by immunoSEQ multiplex PCR, and TCRdb kept only the in-frame ones, dropping some. In the table there are about 48,000 clones, about 81% of which are singletons. The specimen was unsorted PBMCs, collected 0.8 years after starting antiretroviral therapy. These receptors all stem from a woman aged 18-29 years with HIV.

This chain links TRBV27 with TRBJ2-5, with D unclear. Trimming took off 5 bases at V and 6 bases at J, with 13 bases between the two ends. CDR3 length: 13 residues. Per germline, CDR1 MNHEY and CDR2 SMNVEV (reference sequence). CDR3 loop: CASSKRGEKTQYF. The CDR3 nucleotides are TGTGCCAGCAGTAAGCGCGGAGAGAAGACCCAGTACTTC.

The genes are TRBV5-6 and TRBJ1-6; maybe TRBD1 (6 bases). This CDR3 region has 15 residues. V lost 4 bases, J lost 5 bases, and 13 bases lay in between. The germline V gene encodes CDR1 SGHDT and CDR2 YYEEEE. The CDR3 here is CASSPAGDNNSPLHF. As DNA, the CDR3 is TGTGCCAGCAGCCCAGCCGGGGACAATAATTCACCCCTCCACTTT.

V and J are TRBV27 and TRBJ2-7; possible D gene TRBD2, 5 bases. The CDR3 sequence is 15 residues long. Trimming removed 5 bases at V and 6 bases at J, with 20 bases between. Germline-derived CDR1 and CDR2 are MNHEY and SMNVEV (reference sequence). CDR3 nucleotides: TGTGCCAGCAGTCCCGATACTAGGAAGGTGGGCGAGCAGTACTTC. Translating gives CASSPDTRKVGEQYF.

The CDR3 sequence: CASSLRSSTDTQYF. The CDR3 DNA sequence: TGTGCCAGCAGCTTACGGAGTAGCACAGATACGCAGTATTTT. The V gene is TRBV7-2, the J gene TRBJ2-3; D gene unclear. Deletions cut 2 bases from V and 0 bases from J, with 6 bases between. Germline CDR1 is SGHTA and CDR2 is FQGNSA. This CDR3 has 14 residues.

This chain joins TRBV9 and TRBJ1-6, with D unclear. This CDR3 contains 15 residues. The V end lost 0 bases, the J end lost 4 bases, and 8 bases lay between the germline ends. Germline-derived CDR1 and CDR2 are SGDLS and YYNGEE. Here the CDR3 DNA reads TGTGCCAGCAGCGTAGAGTCGGCATATAATTCACCCCTCCACTTT. Translation: CASSVESAYNSPLHF.

The chain joins TRBV14 to TRBJ1-2; 7 nucleotides line up with TRBD1. This CDR3 has 15 residues. Germline V gene sequence: CDR1 SGHDN, CDR2 FVKESK. V lost 3 bases to trimming and J lost 8 bases; unmatched junction nucleotides: 12. The CDR3 is CASSQGQLVTNGYTF. As DNA, the CDR3 is TGTGCCAGCAGCCAGGGACAGCTCGTCACTAACGGCTACACCTTC.

This clone occurred once. The V gene is TRBV18, the J gene TRBJ1-1; no reliable D call. The CDR3 is 11 residues long. Per germline, CDR1 KGHSH and CDR2 LQKENI. Trimming took 7 bases from V and 7 from J, leaving 10 bases between them. This CDR3 reads CASFSPLEAFF. The CDR3 DNA follows: TGTGCCAGCTTCTCCCCCCTTGAAGCTTTCTTT.

The chain couples TRBV4-2 to TRBJ2-7; 14 bases match TRBD2. V gave up 4 bases and J gave up 6 bases; unmatched junction bases: 5. The germline V gene has CDR1 LGHNA and CDR2 YNFKEQ. The CDR3 is 15 amino acids. Here the CDR3 reads CASSPTGLAGVEQYF. CDR3 in DNA: TGTGCCAGCAGCCCCACGGGACTAGCGGGAGTCGAGCAGTACTTC.

Comment on this clone: The germline gene is not matched at one end of the junction; a read error may be the cause. The rearrangement joins TRBV9 to TRBJ2-5; TRBD1 is a possible D gene (6 bases). This CDR3 region has 12 residues. Germline V gene data show CDR1 as SGDLS and CDR2 as YYNGEE. CDR3 sequence: CASSVGQGTQYF. The DNA for the CDR3 is TGTGCCAGCAGCGTGGGACAAGGGACCCAGTACTTC.

The chain links TRBV2 to TRBJ2-7; D uncertain. The CDR3 is made up of 15 amino acids. V lost 1 base and J lost 5, with 15 bases in between. Germline lookup yields CDR1 SNHLY and CDR2 FYNNEI. CDR3 residues: CASSEVPPHIHEQYF. The CDR3, as DNA: TGTGCCAGCAGTGAAGTTCCTCCACATATCCACGAGCAGTACTTC. The full variable domain, in which reference TRBV2 and TRBJ2-7 provide the parts outside the CDR3, is EPEVTQTPSHQVTQMGQEVILRCVPISNHLYFYWYRQILGQKVEFLVSFYNNEISEKSEIFDDQFSVERPDGSNFTLKIRSTKLEDSAMYFCASSEVPPHIHEQYFGPGTRLTVT.

This clone was seen more than once but under ten times. This rearrangement joins TRBV7-2 to TRBJ1-1; tentatively, D is TRBD1 (5 bases). V lost 1 base to trimming and J lost 12 bases, with 15 bases between them. This CDR3 comprises 13 residues. Germline-derived CDR1 and CDR2 are SGHTA and FQGNSA. The chain's CDR3 is CASSLETGGGTFF. The CDR3 DNA reads as TGTGCCAGCAGCTTAGAAACAGGCGGGGGAACTTTCTTT. Full variable domain (rest looked up from reference TRBV7-2 and TRBJ1-1): GAGVSQSPSNKVTEKGKDVELRCDPISGHTALYWYRQSLGQGLEFLIYFQGNSAPDKSGLPSDRFSAERTGGSVSTLTIQRTQQEDSAVYLCASSLETGGGTFFGQGTRLTVV.

V is TRBV29-1 and J is TRBJ2-1; no clear D. The germline V gene has CDR1 SQVTM and CDR2 ANQGSEA. CDR3 length: 14 amino acids. Trimming took off 4 bases at V and 4 bases at J, with 14 bases between the two ends. CDR3: CSVAGGQVYNEQFF. As DNA, the CDR3 is TGCAGCGTTGCAGGCGGTCAGGTTTACAATGAGCAGTTCTTC.

This chain connects TRBV6-5 to TRBJ1-5; D may be TRBD1 (6 bases). The V end lost 5 bases, the J end lost 0 bases, and 8 bases lay between the germline ends. In germline, CDR1 is MNHEY, CDR2 SVGAGI. The length of the CDR3 is 14 residues. CDR3 loop: CASSRGVSNQPQHF. The DNA of the CDR3 is TGTGCCAGCAGTAGGGGGGTTAGCAATCAGCCCCAGCATTTT.

In nucleotides, the CDR3 is TGTGCCAGCGGAAGATGGGGGGGGGATTCTGGAAACACCATATATTTT. This sequence encodes CASGRWGGDSGNTIYF. The V gene is TRBV5-4, the J gene TRBJ1-3; D may be TRBD1 (5 bases). V gave up 7 bases and J gave up 1 base, with 18 bases separating them. The germline V gene encodes CDR1 SGHNT and CDR2 YYREEE (reference sequence). CDR3 length: 16 amino acids.

The chain employs TRBV18 and TRBJ2-2, with TRBD2 identical over 12 bases. Germline V gene data show CDR1 as KGHSH and CDR2 as LQKENI. The CDR3 covers 17 residues. After removal of 3 bases from V and 4 bases from J, the junction contained 6 bases not matched to a gene. Written as DNA, the CDR3 is TGTGCCAGCTCACCTGAAGGACTAGCGGGACTCACCGGGGAGCTGTTTTTT. It specifies CASSPEGLAGLTGELFF.

The rearrangement links TRBV11-3 to TRBJ2-3, with D uncertain. The CDR3 runs 14 residues. CDR1 SGHNT and CDR2 YENEEA come from the germline V gene. V was pared by 1 base and J by 4 bases, with 9 bases between. The CDR3 region is CASSLGDVSDTQYF. The CDR3 bases are TGTGCCAGCAGCTTAGGTGACGTCTCAGATACGCAGTATTTT.

This rearrangement joins TRBV7-2 to TRBJ2-1, with TRBD1 matching over 9 bases. With 3 bases clipped from V and 4 bases from J, the junction kept 4 bases outside the gene matches. In germline, CDR1 is SGHTA, CDR2 FQGNSA. CDR3 length: 15 residues. CDR3 region: CASSLDRGPYNEQFF. The CDR3 DNA follows: TGTGCCAGCAGCTTGGACAGGGGCCCTTACAATGAGCAGTTCTTC.